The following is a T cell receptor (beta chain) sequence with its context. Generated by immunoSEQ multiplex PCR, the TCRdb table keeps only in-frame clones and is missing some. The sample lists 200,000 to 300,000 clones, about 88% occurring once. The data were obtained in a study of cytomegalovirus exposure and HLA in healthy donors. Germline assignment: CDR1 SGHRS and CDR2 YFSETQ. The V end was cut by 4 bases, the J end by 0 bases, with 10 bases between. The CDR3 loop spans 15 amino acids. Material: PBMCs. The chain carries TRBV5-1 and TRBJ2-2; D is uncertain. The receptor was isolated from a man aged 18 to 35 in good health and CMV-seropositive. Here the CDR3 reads CASSPRWANTGELFF. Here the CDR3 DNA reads TGCGCCAGCAGCCCTCGATGGGCGAACACCGGGGAGCTGTTTTTT.